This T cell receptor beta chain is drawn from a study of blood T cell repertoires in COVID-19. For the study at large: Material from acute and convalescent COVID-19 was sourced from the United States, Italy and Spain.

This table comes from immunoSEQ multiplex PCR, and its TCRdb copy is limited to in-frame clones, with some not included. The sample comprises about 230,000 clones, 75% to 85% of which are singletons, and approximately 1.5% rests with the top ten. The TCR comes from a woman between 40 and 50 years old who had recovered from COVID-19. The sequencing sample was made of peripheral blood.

The CDR3 sequence: CASRSDRYNEQFF. CDR3 coding DNA: TGTGCCAGCAGGTCTGACAGGTACAATGAGCAGTTCTTC. The chain employs TRBV5-4 and TRBJ2-1, with D tentatively TRBD1 (6 bases). CDR1 SGHNT and CDR2 YYREEE come from the germline V gene (reference sequence). V was cut by 5 bases and J by 4 bases, with 10 bases left in between. The CDR3 loop spans 13 amino acids.